This T cell receptor (beta chain) appears in the sequencing data of a study of cytomegalovirus exposure and HLA in healthy donors. Study-level information: An earlier analysis identified 110 million or so unique TCR beta sequences in about 179 million T cells.

This CDR3 has 14 amino acids. Trimming took off 1 base at V and 0 bases at J, with 4 bases between the two ends. Germline V gene sequence: CDR1 LNHNV, CDR2 YYDKDF (reference sequence). This clone was detected only once. Its target is not known. Study-level points and caveats: Using the classifier, cytomegalovirus status was reportedly diagnosed with high specificity and sensitivity. The productive fraction for most TCR beta V segments was about 87% or about 30% in an earlier analysis.

The PCR had 60 Vbeta and 13 Jbeta primers. Only in-frame clones appear in the TCRdb table, and some are missing; sequencing was by immunoSEQ multiplex PCR. The table has about 98,000 clones, approximately 74% seen once. The clonotype comes from a male donor in good health and CMV-seronegative. The V and J genes are TRBV15 and TRBJ2-1; D gene ambiguous. Input material: PBMCs. CDR3 loop: CATSRVASYNEQFF. The DNA for the CDR3 is TGTGCCACCAGCAGAGTAGCCTCCTACAATGAGCAGTTCTTC.